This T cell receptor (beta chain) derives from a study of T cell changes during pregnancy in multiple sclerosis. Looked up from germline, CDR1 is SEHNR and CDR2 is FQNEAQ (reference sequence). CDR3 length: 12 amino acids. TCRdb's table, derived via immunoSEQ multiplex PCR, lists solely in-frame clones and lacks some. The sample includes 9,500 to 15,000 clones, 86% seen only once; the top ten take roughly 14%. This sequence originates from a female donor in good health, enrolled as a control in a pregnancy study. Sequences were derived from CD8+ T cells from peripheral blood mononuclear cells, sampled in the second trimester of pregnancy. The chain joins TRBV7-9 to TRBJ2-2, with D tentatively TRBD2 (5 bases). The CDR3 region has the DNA TGTACGGACTTTCAGAACACCGGGGAGCTGTTTTTT. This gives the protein CTDFQNTGELFF. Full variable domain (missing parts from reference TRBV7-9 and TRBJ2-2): DTGVSQNPRHKITKRGQNVTFRCDPISEHNRLYWYRQTLGQGPEFLTYFQNEAQLEKSRLLSDRFSAERPKGSFSTLEIQRTEQGDSAMYLCTDFQNTGELFFGEGSRLTVL.